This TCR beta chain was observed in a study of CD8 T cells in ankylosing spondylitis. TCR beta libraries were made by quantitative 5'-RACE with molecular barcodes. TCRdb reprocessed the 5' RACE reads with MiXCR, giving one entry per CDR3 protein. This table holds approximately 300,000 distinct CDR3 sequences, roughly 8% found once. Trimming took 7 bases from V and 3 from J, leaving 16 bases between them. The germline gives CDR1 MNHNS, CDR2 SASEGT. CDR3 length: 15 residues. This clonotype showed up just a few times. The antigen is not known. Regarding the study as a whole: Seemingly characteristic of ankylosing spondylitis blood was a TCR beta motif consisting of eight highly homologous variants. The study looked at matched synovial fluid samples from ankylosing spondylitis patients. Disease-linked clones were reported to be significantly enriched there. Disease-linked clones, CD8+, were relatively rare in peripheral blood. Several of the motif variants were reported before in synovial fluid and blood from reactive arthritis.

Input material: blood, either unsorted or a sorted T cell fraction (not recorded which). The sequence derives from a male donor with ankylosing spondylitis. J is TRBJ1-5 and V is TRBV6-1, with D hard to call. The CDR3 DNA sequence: TGTGCCAGCATAGAGGCATTGGAATACAATCAGCCCCAGCATTTT. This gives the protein CASIEALEYNQPQHF.